This TCR beta chain was identified during a study of shared clonotypes between healthy human individuals (dated by TCRdb to the early 2020s). Regarding the complete study: The cohort comprised a couple of women and three men aged 18 to 49 years. For each donor, CD4 naive and CD4 memory were each run on three plates, CD8 naive on two plates, and CD8 memory on one plate. The study deeply sequenced blood TCR repertoires of five healthy adults to estimate repertoire size and the extent of clonotype sharing between individuals. To increase sequencing depth and limit assay-specific biases, different laboratories used diverse techniques to prepare libraries and sequence TCR repertoires. Per donor, leukapheresis produced somewhere between about 0.9 and 9.5 billion PBMCs. What the work shows at the level of the full study, not this receptor alone: Only blood was sampled, and tissue TCR repertoires likely differ from those in blood. Naive subsets generally had larger estimated clonotype richness than memory subsets. Across four donors, 5% to 6% of naive CD4, roughly 3.5% of naive CD8, about 2.3% of memory CD4, and approximately 0.4% of memory CD8 clonotypes were shared. Compared with non-shared clonotypes, clonotypes shared by all four sorted-subset donors had higher generation probabilities. Rarefaction of sorted-subset datasets indicated incomplete sequencing despite the large sequencing depth. Pairwise subsampling led to the expectation that sequencing depth would affect the degree of clonotype sharing among donors. The small number of donors limited the genetic and exposure-history diversity represented.

TCR CDR3 regions were amplified from genomic DNA by multiplex PCR using the deep immunoSEQ assay. Extracted genomic DNA from each cell subset was spread evenly across all wells of several immunoSEQ 96-well plates, with each plate serving as a replicate. For sorted subsets, around 200 ng genomic DNA, equal to 30,000 or so T cell genomes, was loaded into each replicate PCR. The purified libraries were quantified using a Qubit 3.0 fluorometer, sized with a Bioanalyzer 2100, and then quantified again using the KAPA Library Quantification kit. A separate single-read 150-cycle Illumina NextSeq 550 flow cell was used to sequence each immunoSEQ 96-well plate. Concerning the study's data processing: Because the immunoSEQ output included only junctional sequences and no quality scores, the filtering could not be the same as the filtering used for full-length reads. To assign V/J genes and CDR3, sequences were annotated against IMGT germline references using PyIR, a Python wrapper for IgBLAST v1.9. Any read was removed if the V/J assignment was weak (E-value above 1e-6), the CDR3 was missing, or the read contained stop codons, out-of-frame junctions, or ambiguous translated residues. V3J clonotypes were defined by identical inferred V gene, J gene, and CDR3 amino acid sequence. The percentage overlap between two repertoires was calculated by dividing the number of shared unique clonotypes by the size of the smaller repertoire. Repertoire richness was assessed with RTK rarefaction, the Chao1 estimator, and Recon v2.1 estimates of unobserved clonotypes. Generation probabilities for all TCRbeta clonotypes obtained by the gDNA method from a few donors were computed using OLGA. The table comes from immuneACCESS by way of TCRdb, which keeps in-frame sequences with V and J called. Part of the clones is missing from these tables; in studies checked, under half for an unresolved V gene and the rest for unknown reasons. V and J calls and clone size are as listed in that table; D and trimming were resolved from the DNA. The sample table holds around 2,000,000 clones, of which roughly 95% were seen once. The biggest ten clones account for around 1.2% of the sample.

The sample holds one count of this clone. Which antigen it targets is not known. The record has no base qualities; no much larger clone is one base away. CDR1 and CDR2 were assigned from the germline V gene (reference sequence) as MNHEY and SMNVEV. The CDR3, from cysteine to phenylalanine, totals 15 residues. Just CDR3 DNA is preserved here, 45 bases in frame from base 1. The V end gives up 3 bases and the J end 7 bases, leaving 9 bases in the junction not matched to a gene. For the CD8 naive samples, CD45RO-negative cells were positively selected for CCR7, yielding a CD45RA+CCR7+ population from which TemRA cells were excluded. Donors were healthy HIV-negative adults with no recently reported acute infections or vaccinations. All donors were Caucasian adults living in Nashville, Tennessee, USA. Blood was obtained by leukapheresis, after which PBMCs were separated by Ficoll-Histopaque density gradient centrifugation and cryopreserved in liquid nitrogen vapor phase. Analytical flow cytometry was used to check the purity and quantity of each magnetically sorted T cell population. Genomic DNA was isolated from each sorted fraction and quantified by UV absorbance on a Nanodrop 2000c.

The rearranged chain carries TRBV27 and TRBJ2-7; 10 nucleotides in the junction match TRBD1. The material sequenced was naive CD8+ T cells sorted from blood. According to the study, the label for this sample's cell subset or site signals: CD45RA+CCR7+. This TCR was sampled from a man between 18 and 35 years old in good health. Here the CDR3 is given as CASSFAGQGSNEQYF. The sequence in DNA is TGTGCCAGCAGTTTCGCGGGACAGGGGTCGAATGAGCAGTACTTC.